Shown below are 29 T cell receptor beta chains from a single sample sequenced in a study of beta chain features in type 1 diabetes. Broader study findings: Type 1 diabetes patients had moderately but significantly shorter TCRB CDR3s in all four CD4+ subsets.

The investigators reverse transcribed all of the isolated RNA, so they sequenced expressed TCRB transcripts. Using immunoSEQ multiplex PCR, the repertoire was profiled, and TCRdb retains in-frame clones only, with some absent. Among about 68,000 clones listed, approximately 47% were seen once. Antigens for these TCRs are unknown. Material for sequencing was central memory CD4+ T cells from blood. The receptor source for this set is a man aged 25-40 years with type 1 diabetes.

The V call is TRBV5-1, the J call TRBJ2-5, with 7 bases matching TRBD1. The V gene's germline CDR1 is SGHRS and CDR2 YFSETQ. The CDR3 totals 14 residues. The junction had 4 bases not matched to a gene; V was cut back by 2 bases and J by 3 bases. The CDR3 spells CASSFGQVEETQYF. The CDR3 bases are TGCGCCAGCAGCTTTGGACAGGTGGAAGAGACCCAGTACTTC.

This chain links TRBV7-9 with TRBJ2-1; TRBD1 agrees at 9 bases. The CDR3 loop spans 15 amino acids. Germline V gene data show CDR1 as SEHNR and CDR2 as FQNEAQ (reference sequence). The trim removed 2 bases at V and 5 bases at J, leaving 4 bases unmatched. CDR3: CASSLRQGEDNEQFF. The CDR3 region has the DNA TGTGCCAGCAGCTTAAGACAGGGGGAAGACAATGAGCAGTTCTTC.

This chain connects TRBV7-2 to TRBJ1-4; tentative D call: TRBD1 (6 bases). The CDR3 runs to 15 residues. V gave up 5 bases and J gave up 8 bases, with 18 bases separating them. CDR1 and CDR2 from the germline V gene are SGHTA and FQGNSA. The CDR3 nucleotides read TGTGCCAGCAGCCTGCAGGGGATGAAGGAGGAAAAACTGTTTTTT. Protein: CASSLQGMKEEKLFF.

The chain is built from TRBV2 and TRBJ2-2; D gene ambiguous. Trimming removed 4 bases at V and 0 bases at J, with 6 bases between. CDR1 is SNHLY and CDR2 is FYNNEI in the germline V gene. The CDR3 length is 14 residues. The CDR3 reads CASSGLANTGELFF. The CDR3 coding sequence is TGTGCCAGCAGTGGACTCGCGAACACCGGGGAGCTGTTTTTT.

The CDR3 DNA reads as TGTGCCAGCTCTCCCCCCGGGAGGGCCTCCTACGAGCAGTACTTC. It yields the protein CASSPPGRASYEQYF. The rearrangement uses TRBV18 and TRBJ2-7, with 8 bases lining up with TRBD2. Germline V gene data show CDR1 as KGHSH and CDR2 as LQKENI. Losses at the gene ends were 6 bases for V and 0 bases for J; bases not matched to a gene: 7. This CDR3 contains 15 residues.

This clone appeared once. This chain uses TRBV5-1 with TRBJ2-5; D is perhaps TRBD1 (6 bases). CDR3 size: 14 residues. The germline gives CDR1 SGHRS, CDR2 YFSETQ. The V gene lost 4 bases and the J gene lost 4 bases, with 14 bases spanning the gap. The chain's CDR3 is CASSVGQTRETQYF. The CDR3 DNA follows: TGCGCCAGCAGCGTCGGACAGACCAGAGAGACCCAGTACTTC. Based on the CDR3 plus reference TRBV5-1 and TRBJ2-5, the full variable domain is KAGVTQTPRYLIKTRGQQVTLSCSPISGHRSVSWYQQTPGQGLQFLFEYFSETQRNKGNFPGRFSGRQFSNSRSEMNVSTLELGDSALYLCASSVGQTRETQYFGPGTRLLVL.

This clone has just a few counts. J is TRBJ2-4 and V is TRBV10-3; possible D gene TRBD2, 6 bases. Germline V gives CDR1 ENHRY, CDR2 SYGVKD. The CDR3 runs to 17 residues. V was clipped by 2 bases and J by 0 bases, with 14 bases between them. As DNA, the CDR3 is TGTGCCATCAGTGAGGAATTGACGGGGGTAGCCAAAAACATTCAGTACTTC. It specifies CAISEELTGVAKNIQYF.

The chain couples TRBV29-1 to TRBJ2-2; D ambiguous. Trimming pared 5 bases from V and 2 bases from J, leaving 12 bases between. The CDR3 extends over 14 amino acids. CDR1 is SQVTM and CDR2 is ANQGSEA in the germline V gene. CDR3 in DNA: TGCAGCGTTTCCCGAGCCCTCAACACCGGGGAGCTGTTTTTT. It translates to CSVSRALNTGELFF.

V and J are TRBV7-8 and TRBJ2-5; no firm D call. Germline values: CDR1 SGHVS, CDR2 FQNEAQ. The CDR3 length is 13 residues. The germline V and J ends were trimmed by 6 bases and 0 bases, with 8 bases remaining between them. The CDR3 here is CASSPDNQETQYF. Here the CDR3 DNA reads TGTGCCAGCAGTCCAGACAACCAAGAGACCCAGTACTTC. Drawing the rest from reference TRBV7-8 and TRBJ2-5, the complete variable domain is GAGVSQSPRYKVAKRGQDVALRCDPISGHVSLFWYQQALGQGPEFLTYFQNEAQLDKSGLPSDRFFAERPEGSVSTLKIQRTQQEDSAVYLCASSPDNQETQYFGPGTRLLVL.

V usage is TRBV6-5 and J usage is TRBJ1-6; TRBD1 aligns across 10 bases. V lost 5 bases, J lost 4 bases, and 2 bases stayed unmatched. Germline CDR1 and CDR2: MNHEY and SVGAGI. This CDR3 is 15 amino acids long. In DNA, the CDR3 is TGTGCCAGCAGTGCGGGACAGGGGTATAATTCACCCCTCCACTTT. This encodes CASSAGQGYNSPLHF.

V usage is TRBV5-1 and J usage is TRBJ2-7; 8 bases are shared with TRBD2. V shed 1 base and J 3 bases; nucleotides not matched to a gene: 6. In germline, CDR1 is SGHRS, CDR2 YFSETQ. The CDR3 extends over 15 amino acids. DNA of the CDR3: TGCGCCAGCAGCTTGTTAGCGGGAAGCAGCTACGAGCAGTACTTC. Its protein is CASSLLAGSSYEQYF.

This rearrangement joins TRBV10-1 to TRBJ2-3, with TRBD2 matching 8 bases. V lost 6 bases and J lost 6; bases outside the gene matches: 5. Per germline, CDR1 WNHNN and CDR2 SYGVQD (reference sequence). The CDR3 covers 13 residues. CDR3 nucleotide sequence: TGCGCCAGCAGAGCGGGAGATTCGGATACGCAGTATTTT. It specifies CASRAGDSDTQYF.

This clone has only a few counts. This chain joins TRBV5-4 and TRBJ2-3; 10 bases are a match to TRBD2. The junction had 5 bases not matched to a gene; V was cut back by 0 bases and J by 4 bases. This CDR3 is built from 16 residues. The germline CDR1 and CDR2 sequences are SGHNT and YYREEE (reference sequence). CDR3 region: CASSLGLAGVADTQYF. The DNA of the CDR3 is TGTGCCAGCAGCTTGGGGCTAGCGGGAGTGGCAGATACGCAGTATTTT.

The chain recombines TRBV5-1 with TRBJ2-7; 7 nucleotides agree with TRBD2. From germline, CDR1 is SGHRS and CDR2 YFSETQ. Trimming removed 7 bases from V and 0 bases from J; junction bases left unmatched: 4. The CDR3 is made up of 13 amino acids. The chain's CDR3 is CASGASGSYEQYF. As DNA, the CDR3 is TGCGCCAGCGGGGCTAGCGGCTCCTACGAGCAGTACTTC.

This clone was recorded a few times. The V and J genes are TRBV4-1 and TRBJ2-3, with 14 nucleotides matching TRBD2. CDR1 MGHRA and CDR2 YSYEKL come from the germline V gene. V gave up 1 base and J gave up 14 bases; unmatched junction bases: 11. The CDR3 is 16 residues long. CDR3 sequence reads: CASSQVVGLAGEIRYF. DNA for the CDR3: TGCGCCAGCAGCCAAGTGGTGGGACTAGCGGGAGAGATAAGGTATTTT.

The chain has TRBV2 and TRBJ1-2, with TRBD1 matching over 8 bases. The V segment lost 2 bases and the J segment 7 bases; nucleotides outside the gene matches: 6. The CDR3 is made up of 14 amino acids. Germline V gene lookup returns CDR1 SNHLY and CDR2 FYNNEI. CDR3 protein: CASSEKQGVGGYTF. The CDR3 DNA reads as TGTGCCAGCAGTGAAAAACAGGGGGTGGGTGGCTACACCTTC.

This chain uses TRBV11-2 with TRBJ2-1; TRBD2 matches at 11 bases. In germline, CDR1 is SGHAT, CDR2 FQNNGV. The CDR3 is made up of 14 amino acids. J gave up 12 bases and V 5 bases, and 9 bases lay outside the gene matches. The CDR3 region is CASSQATSGRAQFF. In DNA, the CDR3 is TGTGCCAGCAGCCAGGCAACTAGCGGGAGAGCGCAGTTCTTC.

This clone was seen a handful of times. The V call is TRBV19, the J call TRBJ1-1; D perhaps matches TRBD1 (6 bases). CDR1 LNHDA and CDR2 SQIVND come from the germline V gene (reference sequence). The V and J ends lost 8 bases and 4 bases respectively, with 14 bases between them. This CDR3 is 13 amino acids long. This CDR3 reads CASVPQGSTEAFF. The DNA for the CDR3 is TGTGCCAGTGTACCCCAGGGGTCCACTGAAGCTTTCTTT.

This chain uses TRBV19 with TRBJ2-3; 8 nucleotides match TRBD1. Trimming took 5 bases from V and 1 from J; bases not matched to a gene: 8. The germline V gene has CDR1 LNHDA and CDR2 SQIVND (reference sequence). The CDR3 runs to 16 residues. CDR3 DNA sequence: TGTGCCAGTAGTTCCCGGGGGACAGGAGGCACAGATACGCAGTATTTT. Its protein is CASSSRGTGGTDTQYF. Full variable domain (missing parts from reference TRBV19 and TRBJ2-3): DGGITQSPKYLFRKEGQNVTLSCEQNLNHDAMYWYRQDPGQGLRLIYYSQIVNDFQKGDIAEGYSVSREKKESFPLTVTSAQKNPTAFYLCASSSRGTGGTDTQYFGPGTRLTVL.

The chain has TRBV18 and TRBJ2-7; D remains ambiguous. The V gene's germline CDR1 is KGHSH and CDR2 LQKENI. The CDR3 is made up of 12 amino acids. V was cut by 3 bases and J by 0 bases, with 3 bases left in between. CDR3 region: CASSPSSYEQYF. The CDR3 DNA is TGTGCCAGCTCACCCAGCTCCTACGAGCAGTACTTC.

The rearrangement uses TRBV7-2 and TRBJ2-3; 8 bases map to TRBD1. Germline CDR1 reads SGHTA; CDR2 reads FQGNSA. There are 16 residues in the CDR3. V lost 2 bases and J lost 2; bases outside the gene matches: 6. The CDR3 loop reads CASSLTSGGVTDTQYF. The CDR3 DNA follows: TGTGCCAGCAGCTTAACCTCAGGGGGCGTCACAGATACGCAGTATTTT.

This clone came up a few times. CDR3 sequence (DNA): TGTGCCAGCAGCATGACAGGGAACACTGAAGCTTTCTTT. The encoded protein is CASSMTGNTEAFF. The chain has TRBV25-1 and TRBJ1-1; perhaps TRBD1 as D (6 bases). This CDR3 region has 13 residues. Germline values: CDR1 MGHDK, CDR2 SYGVNS. The ends were cut back, 6 bases at V and 1 base at J, with 9 bases in the middle.

The chain links TRBV29-1 to TRBJ2-1; TRBD2 aligns across 8 bases. CDR1 is SQVTM, CDR2 ANQGSEA, per germline. This CDR3 region has 14 residues. The junction had 8 bases not matched to a gene; V was cut back by 8 bases and J by 2 bases. CDR3 loop: CSQKREPAYNEQFF. CDR3 bases: TGCAGCCAGAAGCGGGAGCCGGCCTACAATGAGCAGTTCTTC.

The chain combines TRBV6-6 with TRBJ2-5; 10 bases are shared with TRBD1. This CDR3 contains 15 residues. The junction had 4 bases not matched to a gene; V was cut back by 6 bases and J by 0 bases. Per the germline V gene, CDR1 is MNHNY and CDR2 is SVGAGI (reference sequence). As DNA, the CDR3 is TGTGCCAGCAGGAGGACAGGGGGGTACCAAGAGACCCAGTACTTC. As protein: CASRRTGGYQETQYF.

This clone has only a few counts. The chain employs TRBV6-5 and TRBJ2-7; 8 bases align to TRBD2. This CDR3 has 15 residues. Germline lookup yields CDR1 MNHEY and CDR2 SVGAGI. V lost 2 bases and J lost 1; bases outside the gene matches: 4. The CDR3 region has the DNA TGTGCCAGCAGTTACCAGGGACTAGAATCCTACGAGCAGTACTTC. This sequence encodes CASSYQGLESYEQYF.

The table lists this clone with a few counts. The chain is built from TRBV10-3 and TRBJ2-1; 9 nucleotides line up with TRBD2. Trimming removed 3 bases from V and 5 bases from J; junction bases left unmatched: 5. The germline gives CDR1 ENHRY, CDR2 SYGVKD. CDR3 length: 15 amino acids. CDR3 bases: TGTGCCATCAGTGACGCGGGGGGGCCTCACAATGAGCAGTTCTTC. It encodes CAISDAGGPHNEQFF.

J is TRBJ2-1 and V is TRBV18; TRBD2 matches at 11 bases. CDR1 is KGHSH and CDR2 is LQKENI in the germline V gene. The CDR3 spans 13 residues. V gave up 6 bases and J gave up 7 bases; unmatched junction bases: 2. CDR3: CASSPSGGNEQFF. Written as DNA, the CDR3 is TGTGCCAGCTCGCCTAGCGGGGGGAATGAGCAGTTCTTC.

The chain couples TRBV30 to TRBJ1-4; 8 bases are a match to TRBD1. CDR3 size: 15 residues. Germline-derived CDR1 and CDR2 are GTSNPN and SVGIG (reference sequence). Unmatched junction bases numbered 6, after V lost 2 bases and J lost 4 bases. CDR3 sequence: CAWSPPGQGNEKLFF. The CDR3, as DNA: TGTGCCTGGAGTCCCCCCGGACAGGGTAATGAAAAACTGTTTTTT.

This chain connects TRBV6-1 to TRBJ2-7; 12 bases line up with TRBD1. Germline assignment: CDR1 MNHNS and CDR2 SASEGT. The CDR3 runs 15 residues. Trimming removed 7 bases from V and 5 bases from J; junction bases left unmatched: 9. The CDR3 DNA is TGTGCCAGCAAGGTACAGGGACAGGGGGCCCACGAGCAGTACTTC. This sequence encodes CASKVQGQGAHEQYF.